The 20 T cell receptor beta chains presented below share a single source sample, sequenced in a study of blood T cell repertoires in COVID-19. This table comes from immunoSEQ multiplex PCR, and its TCRdb copy is limited to in-frame clones, with some not included. The sample has approximately 200,000 clones, about four fifths seen once. Sequenced: PBMCs or T cells enriched from blood (not recorded which). Every receptor here comes from a young woman who had recovered from COVID-19.

The chain uses TRBV10-3 and TRBJ2-7; TRBD1 is a possible D gene (6 bases). Trimming pared 9 bases from V and 0 bases from J, leaving 12 bases between. The CDR3 is 13 residues long. Germline V gene data show CDR1 as ENHRY and CDR2 as SYGVKD. DNA for the CDR3: TGTGCCATGACAGGCCCAAACTCCTACGAGCAGTACGTC. Protein sequence: CAMTGPNSYEQYV.

The CDR3 loop reads CASSDPGTGLDYGYTF. CDR3 in DNA: TGTGCCAGCAGTGACCCCGGGACAGGGTTAGACTATGGCTACACCTTC. The rearrangement uses TRBV2 and TRBJ1-2, with 9 nucleotides matching TRBD1. This CDR3 region has 16 residues. V was pared by 3 bases and J by 3 bases, with 8 bases of the junction left unmatched. Germline V lookup: CDR1 SNHLY, CDR2 FYNNEI.

The chain has TRBV29-1 and TRBJ1-1, with TRBD1 identical over 10 bases. Germline V lookup: CDR1 SQVTM, CDR2 ANQGSEA. V shed 7 bases, J shed 5 bases, and the junction held 4 bases outside the gene matches. The CDR3 length is 12 residues. CDR3: CSAWDRGTEAFF. DNA for the CDR3: TGCAGCGCTTGGGACAGGGGTACTGAAGCTTTCTTT. Combining the CDR3 with reference TRBV29-1 and TRBJ1-1 gives the whole variable domain SAVISQKPSRDICQRGTSLTIQCQVDSQVTMMFWYRQQPGQSLTLIATANQGSEATYESGFVIDKFPISRPNLTFSTLTVSNMSPEDSSIYLCSAWDRGTEAFFGQGTRLTVV.

The chain has TRBV6-5 and TRBJ2-5; 7 bases align to TRBD2. From germline, CDR1 is MNHEY and CDR2 SVGAGI. The CDR3 is made up of 15 amino acids. The trim removed 0 bases at V and 5 bases at J, leaving 6 bases unmatched. CDR3 sequence (DNA): TGTGCCAGCAGTTACTCGGGACTACTTCAGGAGACCCAGTACTTC. Its protein is CASSYSGLLQETQYF.

This chain connects TRBV9 to TRBJ1-4; the D is unclear. The CDR3 spans 15 residues. In germline, CDR1 is SGDLS, CDR2 YYNGEE. Trimming left V 0 bases short and J 3 bases short, with 9 bases between. The CDR3 coding sequence is TGTGCCAGCAGCGTAGATGGGAGTTCTAATGAAAAACTGTTTTTT. This gives the protein CASSVDGSSNEKLFF.

The chain employs TRBV27 and TRBJ1-2; D possibly corresponds to TRBD1 (6 bases). The germline gives CDR1 MNHEY, CDR2 SMNVEV (reference sequence). The CDR3 has 14 amino acids. V gave up 3 bases and J gave up 2 bases, with 10 bases separating them. The DNA of the CDR3 is TGTGCCAGCAGTTTGAGGCAGGGGAACTATGGCTACACCTTC. As protein: CASSLRQGNYGYTF.

V is TRBV5-1 and J is TRBJ2-3, with D unresolved. CDR1 and CDR2 (germline): SGHRS, YFSETQ. V lost 0 bases and J 5 bases, leaving 10 bases between the germline ends. The CDR3 spans 14 residues. CDR3 DNA sequence: TGCGCCAGCAGCTTGGACAATGCCCTAGATACGCAGTATTTT. This sequence encodes CASSLDNALDTQYF. Using reference TRBV5-1 and TRBJ2-3 for the parts outside the CDR3, the full variable domain is KAGVTQTPRYLIKTRGQQVTLSCSPISGHRSVSWYQQTPGQGLQFLFEYFSETQRNKGNFPGRFSGRQFSNSRSEMNVSTLELGDSALYLCASSLDNALDTQYFGPGTRLTVL.

This chain uses TRBV13 with TRBJ2-7; a possible D gene is TRBD2 (6 bases). The ends were cut back, 5 bases at V and 1 base at J, with 21 bases in the middle. This CDR3 has 17 amino acids. Germline V gene lookup returns CDR1 PRHDT and CDR2 FYEKMQ (reference sequence). The DNA of the CDR3 is TGTGCCAGCAGCACAAGTATATCCGGGACTCCTTCCTACGAGCAGTACGTC. Translating gives CASSTSISGTPSYEQYV.

The chain couples TRBV5-5 to TRBJ1-2; TRBD1 is a possible D gene (5 bases). Germline values: CDR1 SGHKS, CDR2 YYEKEE (reference sequence). The CDR3 is 14 amino acids. V lost 2 bases and J 8 bases, leaving 16 bases between the germline ends. The chain's CDR3 is CASSFDVRVGGYTF. The CDR3 DNA sequence: TGTGCCAGCAGCTTTGACGTCAGGGTTGGGGGCTACACCTTC.

The chain employs TRBV4-1 and TRBJ2-7, with a possible D match to TRBD2 (5 bases). Trimming cost V 1 base and J 2 bases, with 9 bases left between them. The length of the CDR3 is 14 residues. Germline CDR1 is MGHRA and CDR2 is YSYEKL. The CDR3 nucleotides are TGCGCCAGCAGCCAAGGCCGGGGTCCCTACGAGCAGTACTTC. Translation gives CASSQGRGPYEQYF.

The chain uses TRBV5-1 and TRBJ2-7; 7 nucleotides match TRBD2. The CDR3 contains 17 residues. The germline gives CDR1 SGHRS, CDR2 YFSETQ. The V segment lost 2 bases and the J segment 3 bases; nucleotides outside the gene matches: 14. Here the CDR3 reads CASSFPLLAGDLYEQYV. As DNA, the CDR3 is TGCGCCAGCAGCTTCCCCCTTCTGGCGGGAGATCTCTACGAGCAGTACGTC.

This chain uses TRBV25-1 with TRBJ1-4; 10 nucleotides agree with TRBD1. Germline trimming cut 5 bases from V and 11 bases from J; bases unmatched to any gene: 2. CDR1 and CDR2 from the germline V gene are MGHDK and SYGVNS. This CDR3 is 12 amino acids long. CDR3 nucleotides: TGTGCCAGCAGTTTGGACAGGGGGAAACTGTTTTTT. Its protein product is CASSLDRGKLFF. Full variable domain (outside the CDR3, taken from reference TRBV25-1 and TRBJ1-4): EADIYQTPRYLVIGTGKKITLECSQTMGHDKMYWYQQDPGMELHLIHYSYGVNSTEKGDLSSESTVSRIRTEHFPLTLESARPSHTSQYLCASSLDRGKLFFGSGTQLSVL.

The CDR3 DNA follows: TGTGCCAGCAGCCAAGGGTCAGGGGGAGGATTAAACTATGGCTACACCTTC. Protein: CASSQGSGGGLNYGYTF. The chain has TRBV3-1 (or the pseudogene TRBV3-2) and TRBJ1-2; TRBD1 aligns across 7 bases. The J segment lost 2 bases and the V segment lost 1 base, leaving 10 bases of the junction unmatched. This CDR3 has 17 amino acids. The V gene's germline CDR1 is LGHDT and CDR2 YNNKEL (reference sequence).

The chain carries TRBV7-8 and TRBJ1-1, with D possibly being TRBD1 (6 bases). Germline V lookup: CDR1 SGHVS, CDR2 FQNEAQ. V was clipped by 5 bases and J by 4 bases, with 17 bases between them. The CDR3 extends over 15 amino acids. CDR3 amino acids: CASSPRGGGVTEAFF. CDR3 coding DNA: TGTGCCAGCAGCCCAAGGGGAGGGGGTGTCACTGAAGCTTTCTTT.

This chain connects TRBV6-6 to TRBJ1-2, with 7 bases matching TRBD1. The CDR3 loop spans 13 amino acids. Unmatched junction bases numbered 5, after V lost 6 bases and J lost 4 bases. Germline CDR1 reads MNHNY; CDR2 reads SVGAGI (reference sequence). The CDR3: CASRGQVGYGYTF. The DNA of the CDR3 is TGTGCCAGCAGAGGACAGGTGGGCTATGGCTACACCTTC.

J is TRBJ2-1 and V is TRBV5-1; 10 nucleotides match TRBD2. Per germline, CDR1 SGHRS and CDR2 YFSETQ. The V gene end was trimmed by 1 base and the J gene end by 6 bases; junction bases not matched to a gene: 25. This CDR3 spans 22 amino acids. CDR3 loop: CASSLWGEGTSAIPPETNEQFF. The DNA of the CDR3 is TGCGCCAGCAGCTTGTGGGGAGAGGGGACTAGCGCCATCCCCCCGGAAACCAATGAGCAGTTCTTC.

This clone was seen once. The V and J genes are TRBV14 and TRBJ2-2; no definite D call. The CDR3 loop spans 16 amino acids. Per the germline V gene, CDR1 is SGHDN and CDR2 is FVKESK. The V and J ends lost 2 bases and 8 bases respectively, with 18 bases between them. CDR3 DNA sequence: TGTGCCAGCAGCCAACGGGTCTCAGCGCGCGTGGGGGAGCTGTTTTTT. It yields the protein CASSQRVSARVGELFF.

The chain combines TRBV11-2 with TRBJ2-5; 9 bases match TRBD1. The CDR3 spans 15 residues. CDR1 is SGHAT, CDR2 FQNNGV, per germline. J gave up 5 bases and V 4 bases, and 8 bases lay outside the gene matches. As DNA, the CDR3 is TGTGCCAGCAGCTCCTACAGGGGGCTCCGGGAGACCCAGTACTTC. This codes for CASSSYRGLRETQYF.

V gene TRBV6-5 combines with J gene TRBJ1-1; D is ambiguous. The CDR3 is 15 residues long. From germline, CDR1 is MNHEY and CDR2 SVGAGI. V shed 0 bases and J shed 7 bases, with 15 bases lying between them. The CDR3 loop reads CASSYSTGGRGEAFF. The CDR3 DNA follows: TGTGCCAGCAGTTACTCGACGGGTGGTCGAGGTGAAGCTTTCTTT.

This clone came up once. This sequence joins TRBV27 and TRBJ2-7, with TRBD2 matching 12 bases. Germline V gene lookup returns CDR1 MNHEY and CDR2 SMNVEV (reference sequence). With 0 bases clipped from V and 6 bases from J, the junction kept 3 bases outside the gene matches. This CDR3 is 15 amino acids long. The CDR3: CASSLSETSGSEQYF. CDR3 coding DNA: TGTGCCAGCAGTTTATCCGAGACTAGCGGGAGCGAGCAGTACTTC.